These T cell receptor beta chains were read from a single sample in a study of PD-L1 blockade in urothelial cancer. Repertoires were generated with immunoSEQ multiplex PCR, while TCRdb's copy carries only in-frame clones and drops some. In the table there are tens of thousands of clones, 84% of which are singletons. The material sequenced was PBMCs, taken around atezolizumab (anti-PD-L1) treatment. The source of these receptors is a man in his 70s with urothelial cancer. CDR3s include the opening cysteine and the closing phenylalanine or tryptophan.

v_gene	j_gene	CDR3aa
TRBV5-6	TRBJ2-2	CASSWGTSGTGTGELFF
TRBV5-1	TRBJ2-7	CASSYGQGAYEQYF
TRBV7-6	TRBJ2-1	CASTYSGRQVNEQFF
TRBV7-3	TRBJ2-1	CASSLSGGGHNEQFF
TRBV10-2	TRBJ2-2	CASRGWTGMDTGELFF
TRBV7-9	TRBJ1-4	CASSSLGGSEKLFF
TRBV11-2	TRBJ2-7	CAAQALAGPYEQYF
TRBV4-1	TRBJ2-7	CASSQAPFGGTYEQYF
TRBV9	TRBJ2-5	CASSPMGSFQETQYF
TRBV28	TRBJ2-3	CASFPPRGHPSTDTQYF
TRBV10-3	TRBJ2-3	CAIGKTSGSTDTQYF
TRBV4-1	TRBJ2-7	CASSQGQNEQYF
TRBV6-5	TRBJ1-2	CASTPGQANYGYTF
TRBV28	TRBJ2-2	CAGRENTGELFF
TRBV7-2	TRBJ2-7	CASSFGTSGMGEQYF
TRBV27	TRBJ2-1	CATQSGAAYNEQFF
TRBV11-2	TRBJ1-4	CASRLSGENEKLFF
TRBV27	TRBJ2-1	CASSPFATSGSHERNEQFF
TRBV5-4	TRBJ2-1	CASSLGLAGDHEQFF
TRBV28	TRBJ2-3	CASSWSWEGWVSLSTDTQYF
TRBV15	TRBJ1-5	CATSIVLQGADQPQHF
TRBV5-1	TRBJ2-5	CASSPLGELETQYF
TRBV2	TRBJ2-2	CASTRASGAGELFF
TRBV11-2	TRBJ2-1	CASSLEVGARANEQFF
TRBV6-5	TRBJ1-2	CASSYGGGVVAGYTF
TRBV27	TRBJ2-7	CASSASFAGREQYF
TRBV25-1	TRBJ2-4	CASSELGTGGKNIQYF
TRBV19	TRBJ2-7	CASSYRFLGYEQYF
TRBV28	TRBJ1-2	CASSSGQRYTF
TRBV5-1	TRBJ2-7	CASKVVGGAPQEQYF
TRBV18	TRBJ2-2	CASSTSPAGAPQSTGELFF
TRBV6-1	TRBJ2-3	CASSEAWRQTDTQYF
TRBV10-2	TRBJ2-3	CASRLAGQSPSQYF
TRBV2	TRBJ2-2	CASSGQGAVTGELFF